This TCR beta chain was documented in a study of shared clonotypes between healthy human individuals. Study-level information: The cohort had two women and a few men, ages 18 to 49. CD4 naive and memory got three plates each, CD8 naive two, CD8 memory one.

This clone was picked up one time. Its antigen is as yet unknown. Repertoires were generated with immunoSEQ multiplex PCR, while TCRdb's copy carries only in-frame clones and drops some. Of fewer than 150,000 clones detected, under 70% appear once; the ten largest clones hold around 23%. The germline V gene encodes CDR1 LNHDA and CDR2 SQIVND (reference sequence). V lost 0 bases and J lost 4; bases outside the gene matches: 2. The CDR3 extends over 16 amino acids. Overall study results and limits: In general, naive subsets displayed greater estimated richness than memory subsets did.

The sequenced material came from memory CD8+ T cells sorted from blood. Subset indicated: CD45RO+ cells pooled with CCR7-negative TemRA cells. The V and J genes are TRBV19 and TRBJ2-7; 14 bases map to TRBD2. This receptor was identified in a woman in her 30s in good health. CDR3 loop: CASSIEGTSGSYEQYF. The CDR3 nucleotides read TGTGCCAGTAGTATAGAGGGGACTAGCGGGAGTTACGAGCAGTACTTC. Full variable domain (outside the CDR3, taken from reference TRBV19 and TRBJ2-7): DGGITQSPKYLFRKEGQNVTLSCEQNLNHDAMYWYRQDPGQGLRLIYYSQIVNDFQKGDIAEGYSVSREKKESFPLTVTSAQKNPTAFYLCASSIEGTSGSYEQYFGPGTRLTVT.